These T cell receptor beta chains were read from a single sample in a study of regulatory T cells in long-lasting Graves disease. TCRdb re-analysed the multiplex PCR reads in MiXCR, keeping a single row per CDR3 protein. In the table there are 400,000 to 500,000 distinct CDR3 sequences, about 15% of which are singletons. This sample also belongs to another study, concerning T cells in Graves' hyperthyroidism and ophthalmopathy.

The specimen was peripheral blood mononuclear cells (PBMCs), collected at new diagnosis, from a patient treated with antithyroid drugs. All receptors come from a woman aged 40 to 50 with Graves disease. Each CDR3 is given with its conserved first and last residue. D genes are given only for firm matches. A clone size is listed for some rows: how often the clone was seen (once, few, many), or a class if it is expanded.

d_call	j_call	clone_size	v_call	cdr3_nt	cdr3_aa
TRBD1	TRBJ1-1	many	TRBV28	TGTGCCAGCAGCCCTGGGACAGGGACTGAAGCTTTCTTT	CASSPGTGTEAFF
NA	TRBJ2-3	many	TRBV12-3/TRBV12-4	TGTGCCAGCAGTTTAGGGCTAGCTACGCGGGATACGCAGTATTTT	CASSLGLATRDTQYF
NA	TRBJ1-5	many	TRBV28	TGTGCCAGCCTTAGTAATAGCAATCAGCCCCAGCATTTT	CASLSNSNQPQHF
NA	TRBJ2-7	NA	TRBV7-8	TGTGCCAGCAGCTCCCCCTCCCCCTACGAGCAGTACTTC	CASSSPSPYEQYF
TRBD1	TRBJ1-1	many	TRBV12-5	TGTGCTAGTGGGCAGGGACAGAAGACAGTCTTTTACACTGAAGCTTTCTTT	CASGQGQKTVFYTEAFF
NA	TRBJ2-1	many	TRBV11-1	TGTGCCAGCAGCTTAGAAGCCGCTAGCTCATGGTCCTACAATGAGCAGTTCTTC	CASSLEAASSWSYNEQFF
TRBD1	TRBJ2-7	NA	TRBV18	TGTGCCAGCTCACTTGGGACAGACGACTACGAGCAGTACTTC	CASSLGTDDYEQYF
TRBD2	TRBJ2-1	many	TRBV7-2	TGTGCCAGCAGCACCGGGACTAGAAGAACCAATGAGCAGTTCTTC	CASSTGTRRTNEQFF
TRBD2	TRBJ2-4	few	TRBV2	TGTGCCAGCAGTGACACGGGACTAGCGGGGATAGGGGCCAAAAACATTCAGTACTTC	CASSDTGLAGIGAKNIQYF
NA	TRBJ1-3	NA	TRBV4-1	TGCGCCAGCAGCCAAAAAGGACAGTCCCCCTATGGAAACACCATATATTTT	CASSQKGQSPYGNTIYF
NA	TRBJ2-5	many	TRBV3-1	TGTGCCAGCAGCCAACCCCCAGCGGAAGAGACCCAGTACTTC	CASSQPPAEETQYF
NA	TRBJ1-1	many	TRBV9	TGTGCCAGCAGCTCCCCCGACGGAGGGAACACTGAAGCTTTCTTT	CASSSPDGGNTEAFF
NA	TRBJ1-3	many	TRBV7-8	TGTGCCAGCAGCTTAGGAATAGCCTCGAGAGGAAACACCATATATTTT	CASSLGIASRGNTIYF
NA	TRBJ2-5	many	TRBV14	TGTGCCAGCAGCCAATCCCAGGGGTCGGGAGAGACCCAGTACTTC	CASSQSQGSGETQYF
NA	TRBJ2-1	NA	TRBV5-1	TGCGCCAGCAGACCCCTAGCGAGCTCCTACAATGAGCAGTTCTTC	CASRPLASSYNEQFF
NA	TRBJ2-3	many	TRBV5-4	TGTGCCAGCAGCTTGGACGCGTACTCTAGCACAGATACGCAGTATTTT	CASSLDAYSSTDTQYF
TRBD2	TRBJ2-5	many	TRBV6-5	TGTGCCAGCAGTTACTCGGGGACTAGCGGGAGGGCTATGCGGTTC	CASSYSGTSGRAMRF
TRBD2	TRBJ2-7	few	TRBV10-1	TGCGCCAGCAGTGAGTCGGGACTAGCGGGAGTTACGGGCAACTACGAGCAGTACTTC	CASSESGLAGVTGNYEQYF
TRBD2	TRBJ2-2	many	TRBV2	TGTGCCAAATTAGCGGGAGGAACCGGGGAGCTGTTTTTT	CAKLAGGTGELFF
NA	TRBJ2-1	many	TRBV2	TGTGCCAGCGGTGGGGACACGACTGAGCAGTTCTTC	CASGGDTTEQFF
TRBD1	TRBJ1-1	many	TRBV3-1	TGTGCCAGCAATTGGGCGGGACAGATACCAGATGAAGCTTTCTTT	CASNWAGQIPDEAFF